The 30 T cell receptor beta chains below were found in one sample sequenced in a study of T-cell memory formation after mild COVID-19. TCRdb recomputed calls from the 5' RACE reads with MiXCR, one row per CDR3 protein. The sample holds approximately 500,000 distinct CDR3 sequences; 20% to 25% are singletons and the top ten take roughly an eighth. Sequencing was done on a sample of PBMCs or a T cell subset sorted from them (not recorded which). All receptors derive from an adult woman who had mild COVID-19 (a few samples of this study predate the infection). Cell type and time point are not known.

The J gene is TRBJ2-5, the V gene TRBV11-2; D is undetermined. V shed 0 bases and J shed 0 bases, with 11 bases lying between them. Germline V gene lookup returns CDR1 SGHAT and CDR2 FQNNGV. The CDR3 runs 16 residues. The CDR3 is CASSLDGRRYQETQYF. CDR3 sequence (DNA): TGTGCCAGCAGCTTAGATGGACGCCGGTACCAAGAGACCCAGTACTTC.

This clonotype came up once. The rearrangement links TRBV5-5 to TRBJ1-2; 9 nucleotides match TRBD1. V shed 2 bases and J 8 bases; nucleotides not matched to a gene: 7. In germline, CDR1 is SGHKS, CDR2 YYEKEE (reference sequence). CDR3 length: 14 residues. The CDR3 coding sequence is TGTGCCAGCAGCTTTACAGGGGGCGTAAGGGGCTACACCTTC. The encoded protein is CASSFTGGVRGYTF.

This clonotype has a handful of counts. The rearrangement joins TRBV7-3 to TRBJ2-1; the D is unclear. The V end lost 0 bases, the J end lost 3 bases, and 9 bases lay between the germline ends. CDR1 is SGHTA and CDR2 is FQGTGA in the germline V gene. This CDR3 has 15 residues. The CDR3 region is CASSLTVDGYNEQFF. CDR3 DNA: TGTGCCAGCAGCTTAACGGTGGACGGCTACAATGAGCAGTTCTTC.

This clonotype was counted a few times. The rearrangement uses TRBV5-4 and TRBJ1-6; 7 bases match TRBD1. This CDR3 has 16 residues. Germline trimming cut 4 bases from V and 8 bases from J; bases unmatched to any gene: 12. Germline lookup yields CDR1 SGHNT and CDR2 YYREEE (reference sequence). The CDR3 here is CASSARDRDIDSPLHF. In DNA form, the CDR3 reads TGTGCCAGCAGCGCCCGGGACAGAGATATCGATTCACCCCTCCACTTT.

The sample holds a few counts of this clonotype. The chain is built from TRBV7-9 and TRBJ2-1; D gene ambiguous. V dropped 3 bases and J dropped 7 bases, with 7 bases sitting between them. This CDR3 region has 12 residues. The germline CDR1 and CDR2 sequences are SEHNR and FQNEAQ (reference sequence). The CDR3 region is CASSFSSNEQFF. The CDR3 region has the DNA TGTGCCAGCAGCTTTAGTTCGAATGAGCAGTTCTTC.

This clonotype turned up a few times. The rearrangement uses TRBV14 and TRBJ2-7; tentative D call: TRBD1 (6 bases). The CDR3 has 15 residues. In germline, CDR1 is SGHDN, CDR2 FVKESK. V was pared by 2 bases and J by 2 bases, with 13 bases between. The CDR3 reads CASSQRRQAPYEQYF. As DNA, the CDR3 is TGTGCCAGCAGCCAAAGACGACAGGCCCCCTACGAGCAGTACTTC.

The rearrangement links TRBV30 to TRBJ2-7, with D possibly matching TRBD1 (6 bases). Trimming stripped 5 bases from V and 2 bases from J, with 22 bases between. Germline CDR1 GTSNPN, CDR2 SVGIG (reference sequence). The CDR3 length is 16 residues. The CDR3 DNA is TGTGCCTGGCTTTACCCTTGGGGACACATCCCCTACGAGCAGTACTTC. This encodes CAWLYPWGHIPYEQYF. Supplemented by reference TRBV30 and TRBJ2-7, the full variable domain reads SQTIHQWPATLVQPVGSPLSLECTVEGTSNPNLYWYRQAAGRGLQLLFYSVGIGQISSEVPQNLSASRPQDRQFILSSKKLLLSDSGFYLCAWLYPWGHIPYEQYFGPGTRLTVT.

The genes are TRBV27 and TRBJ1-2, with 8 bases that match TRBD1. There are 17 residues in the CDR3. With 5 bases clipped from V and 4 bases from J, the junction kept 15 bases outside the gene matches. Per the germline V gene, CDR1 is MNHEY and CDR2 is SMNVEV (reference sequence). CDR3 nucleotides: TGTGCCAGCAGTCTAAGGGGGGGACAGGCCCAACGCTATGGCTACACCTTC. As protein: CASSLRGGQAQRYGYTF.

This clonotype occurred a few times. The CDR3 nucleotides are TGTGCCAGCAGCTTAGGATGGACTAGAGTAAGTGATGAGCAGTTCTTC. It codes for CASSLGWTRVSDEQFF. The V gene is TRBV11-3, the J gene TRBJ2-1; 7 bases line up with TRBD2. Germline V lookup: CDR1 SGHNT, CDR2 YENEEA. After removal of 1 base from V and 8 bases from J, the junction contained 11 bases not matched to a gene. The CDR3 has 16 amino acids.

The CDR3 here is CASSQDPPTGVDGYTF. The DNA of the CDR3 is TGTGCCAGCAGCCAAGATCCCCCGACAGGGGTAGATGGCTACACCTTC. The rearrangement joins TRBV4-2 to TRBJ1-2, with 8 bases fitting TRBD1. Looked up from germline, CDR1 is LGHNA and CDR2 is YNFKEQ. CDR3 length equals 16 residues. V dropped 0 bases and J dropped 6; count of bases not matched to a gene: 9.

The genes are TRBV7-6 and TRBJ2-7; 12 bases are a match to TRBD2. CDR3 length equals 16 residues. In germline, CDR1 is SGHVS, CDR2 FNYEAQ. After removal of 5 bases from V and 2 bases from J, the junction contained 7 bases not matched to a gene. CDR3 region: CASSPDSSGRAYEQYF. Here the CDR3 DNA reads TGTGCCAGCAGCCCTGACTCTAGCGGGAGGGCCTACGAGCAGTACTTC.

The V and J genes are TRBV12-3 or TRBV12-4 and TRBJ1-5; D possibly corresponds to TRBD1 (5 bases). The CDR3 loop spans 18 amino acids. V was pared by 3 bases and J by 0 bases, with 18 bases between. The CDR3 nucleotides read TGTGCCAGCAGTTTTGGAGCAGGACAAAGATATAGCAATCAGCCCCAGCATTTT. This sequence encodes CASSFGAGQRYSNQPQHF.

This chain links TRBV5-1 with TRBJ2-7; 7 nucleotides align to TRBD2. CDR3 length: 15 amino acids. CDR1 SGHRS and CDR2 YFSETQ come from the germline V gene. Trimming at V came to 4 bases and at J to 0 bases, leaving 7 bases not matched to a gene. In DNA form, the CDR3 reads TGCGCCAGCAGCCCTACTAGCGCCAGCTCCTACGAGCAGTACTTC. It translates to CASSPTSASSYEQYF. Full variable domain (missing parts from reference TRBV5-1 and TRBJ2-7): KAGVTQTPRYLIKTRGQQVTLSCSPISGHRSVSWYQQTPGQGLQFLFEYFSETQRNKGNFPGRFSGRQFSNSRSEMNVSTLELGDSALYLCASSPTSASSYEQYFGPGTRLTVT.

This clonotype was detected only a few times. CDR3 protein: CASSLPGGTDTQYF. The CDR3 DNA sequence: TGTGCCAGCAGTCTACCCGGCGGTACAGATACGCAGTATTTT. The rearrangement links TRBV25-1 to TRBJ2-3; D unclear. This CDR3 is 14 amino acids long. From germline, CDR1 is MGHDK and CDR2 SYGVNS. V lost 5 bases, J lost 3 bases, and 12 bases lay in between. The complete variable domain, with remaining parts taken from reference TRBV25-1 and TRBJ2-3, reads EADIYQTPRYLVIGTGKKITLECSQTMGHDKMYWYQQDPGMELHLIHYSYGVNSTEKGDLSSESTVSRIRTEHFPLTLESARPSHTSQYLCASSLPGGTDTQYFGPGTRLTVL.

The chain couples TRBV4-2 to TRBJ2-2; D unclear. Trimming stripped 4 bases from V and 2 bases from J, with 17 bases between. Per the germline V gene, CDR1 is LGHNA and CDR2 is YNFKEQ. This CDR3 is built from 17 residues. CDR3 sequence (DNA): TGTGCCAGCAGCCTAGAGTCGGTACAGCAAAACACCGGGGAGCTGTTTTTT. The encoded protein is CASSLESVQQNTGELFF.

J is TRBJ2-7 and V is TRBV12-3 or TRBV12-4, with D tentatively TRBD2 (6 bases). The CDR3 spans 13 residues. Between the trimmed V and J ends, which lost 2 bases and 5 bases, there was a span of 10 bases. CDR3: CASSLSGVDEQYF. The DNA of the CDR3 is TGTGCCAGCAGTTTATCGGGGGTAGACGAGCAGTACTTC.

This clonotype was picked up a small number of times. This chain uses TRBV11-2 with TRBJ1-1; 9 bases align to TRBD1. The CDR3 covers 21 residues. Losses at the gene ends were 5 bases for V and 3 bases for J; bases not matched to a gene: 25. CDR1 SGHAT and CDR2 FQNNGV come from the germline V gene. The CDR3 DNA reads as TGTGCCAGCAGCCCGACAGATTTCGTTGTTGTGGGGACAGGGTTCCACACTGAAGCTTTCTTT. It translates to CASSPTDFVVVGTGFHTEAFF.

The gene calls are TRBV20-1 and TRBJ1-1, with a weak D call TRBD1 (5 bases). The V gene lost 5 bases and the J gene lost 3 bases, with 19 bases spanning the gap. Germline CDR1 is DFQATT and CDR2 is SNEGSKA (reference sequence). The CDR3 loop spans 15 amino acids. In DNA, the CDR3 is TGCAGTGCTCAACTCCGGGACTCGTCACACACTGAAGCTTTCTTT. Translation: CSAQLRDSSHTEAFF.

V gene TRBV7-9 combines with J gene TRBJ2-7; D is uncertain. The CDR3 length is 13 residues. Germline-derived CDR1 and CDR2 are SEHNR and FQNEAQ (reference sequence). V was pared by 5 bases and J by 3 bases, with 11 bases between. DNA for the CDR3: TGTGCCAGCAGCCACTCCCCGGTCTACGAGCAGTACTTC. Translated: CASSHSPVYEQYF.

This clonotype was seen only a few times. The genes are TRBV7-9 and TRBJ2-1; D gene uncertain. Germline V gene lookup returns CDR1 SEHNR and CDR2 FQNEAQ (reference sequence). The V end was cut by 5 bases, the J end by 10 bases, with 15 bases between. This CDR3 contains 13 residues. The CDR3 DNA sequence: TGTGCCAGCAGCCAACTCGACCGATACGAGCAGTTCTTC. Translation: CASSQLDRYEQFF.

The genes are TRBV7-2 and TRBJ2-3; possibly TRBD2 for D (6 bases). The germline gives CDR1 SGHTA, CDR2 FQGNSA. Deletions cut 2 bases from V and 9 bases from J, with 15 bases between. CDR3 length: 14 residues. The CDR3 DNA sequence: TGTGCCAGCAGCTTACCGGGACTCCCTTTGACGCAGTATTTT. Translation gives CASSLPGLPLTQYF.

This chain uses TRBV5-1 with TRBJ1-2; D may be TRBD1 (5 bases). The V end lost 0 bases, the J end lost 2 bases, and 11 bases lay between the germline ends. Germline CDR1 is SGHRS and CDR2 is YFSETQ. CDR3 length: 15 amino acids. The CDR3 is CASSLDTGLNYGYTF. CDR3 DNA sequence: TGCGCCAGCAGCTTGGATACAGGATTGAACTATGGCTACACCTTC.

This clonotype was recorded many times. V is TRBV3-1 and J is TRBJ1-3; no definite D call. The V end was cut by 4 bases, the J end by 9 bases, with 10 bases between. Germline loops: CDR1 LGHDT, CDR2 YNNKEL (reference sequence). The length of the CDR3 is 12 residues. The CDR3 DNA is TGTGCCAGCAGCCCCCCTTTGGGCACCATATATTTT. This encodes CASSPPLGTIYF.

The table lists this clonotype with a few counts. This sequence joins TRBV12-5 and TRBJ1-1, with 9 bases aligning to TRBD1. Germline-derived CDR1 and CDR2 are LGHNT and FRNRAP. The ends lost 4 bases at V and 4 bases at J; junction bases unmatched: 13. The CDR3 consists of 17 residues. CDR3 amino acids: CASGSSPGTGIGTEAFF. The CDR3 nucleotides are TGTGCTAGTGGTTCCAGTCCCGGGACAGGGATCGGCACTGAAGCTTTCTTT.

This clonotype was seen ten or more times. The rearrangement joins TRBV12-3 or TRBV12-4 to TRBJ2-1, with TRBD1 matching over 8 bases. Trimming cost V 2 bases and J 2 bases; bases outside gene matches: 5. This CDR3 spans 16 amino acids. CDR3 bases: TGTGCCAGCAGTTTATTCTCGGGACAGGCCTACAATGAGCAGTTCTTC. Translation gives CASSLFSGQAYNEQFF.

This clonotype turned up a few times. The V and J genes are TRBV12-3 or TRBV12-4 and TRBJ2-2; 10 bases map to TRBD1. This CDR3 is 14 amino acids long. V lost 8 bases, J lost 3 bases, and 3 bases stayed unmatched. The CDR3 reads CASRDRGYTGELFF. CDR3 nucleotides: TGTGCCAGCCGGGACAGGGGTTACACCGGGGAGCTGTTTTTT.

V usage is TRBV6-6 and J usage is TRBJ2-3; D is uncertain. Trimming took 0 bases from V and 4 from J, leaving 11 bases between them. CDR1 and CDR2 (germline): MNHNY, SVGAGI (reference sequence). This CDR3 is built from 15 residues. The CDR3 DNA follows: TGTGCCAGCAGTTACTCGCACTATAGGCCAGATACGCAGTATTTT. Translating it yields CASSYSHYRPDTQYF.

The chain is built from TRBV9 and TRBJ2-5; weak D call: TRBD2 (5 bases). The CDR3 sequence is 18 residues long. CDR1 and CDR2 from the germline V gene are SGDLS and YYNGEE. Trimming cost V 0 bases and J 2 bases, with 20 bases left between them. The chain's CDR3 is CASSVGSSPATKQETQYF. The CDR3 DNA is TGTGCCAGCAGCGTAGGATCTAGCCCGGCCACTAAACAAGAGACCCAGTACTTC.

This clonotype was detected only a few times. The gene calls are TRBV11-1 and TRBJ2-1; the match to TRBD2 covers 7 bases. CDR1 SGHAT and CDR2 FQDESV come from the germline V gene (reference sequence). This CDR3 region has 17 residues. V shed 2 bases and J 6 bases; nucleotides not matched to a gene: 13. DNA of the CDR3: TGTGCCAGCAGCTTAAGGGCTCGGGGGGAAGCGGGCAATGAGCAGTTCTTC. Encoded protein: CASSLRARGEAGNEQFF.

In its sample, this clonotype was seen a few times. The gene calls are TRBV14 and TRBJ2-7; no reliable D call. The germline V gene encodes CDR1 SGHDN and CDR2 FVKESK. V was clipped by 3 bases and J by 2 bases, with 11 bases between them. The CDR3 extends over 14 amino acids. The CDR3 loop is CASSHPQRPYEQYF. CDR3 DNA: TGTGCCAGCAGCCATCCGCAGCGTCCCTACGAGCAGTACTTC.